A single TCR beta chain is shown here with its context. These data originate in a study of PD-L1 blockade in urothelial cancer. Some clones are missing from TCRdb's copy, which holds only in-frame ones; the method was immunoSEQ multiplex PCR. Among 55,000 to 85,000 clones listed, roughly nine tenths were seen once. Germline CDR1 MNHEY, CDR2 SVGAGI. V was cut by 2 bases and J by 2 bases, with 9 bases left in between. The CDR3 has 15 amino acids. This chain links TRBV6-5 with TRBJ2-2; D remains ambiguous. Sequences were derived from PBMCs, sampled around atezolizumab (anti-PD-L1) treatment. This clonotype originated in a man in his sixties with urothelial cancer. The CDR3 reads CASSYQVVNTGELFF. DNA of the CDR3: TGTGCCAGCAGTTACCAGGTGGTAAACACCGGGGAGCTGTTTTTT.